The source of this TCR beta chain is a study of blood T cell repertoires in COVID-19. About the study: Some COVID-19 samples were acute and others convalescent; all came from the United States, Italy and Spain. Nucleic acid was either cDNA or gDNA, and it came from T cells, B-cell-depleted T cells, or PBMCs.

The CDR3 runs to 12 residues. Germline V gene lookup returns CDR1 SGHNT and CDR2 YYREEE (reference sequence). Profiled with immunoSEQ multiplex PCR; TCRdb holds only in-frame clones, not every one. This sample has around 160,000 clones; 80% to 90% occur once, and the top ten carry approximately 8%. Seattle enrolled patients during active infection and tracked them longitudinally. Sequencing used peripheral blood. The TCR sequence derives from a woman aged 55-70 years with COVID-19, enrolled during active disease. The chain couples TRBV5-4 to TRBJ1-2; TRBD1 agrees at 7 bases. CDR3 sequence (DNA): TGTGTCTTATCAGACAGGGACTATGGCTACACCTTC. It codes for CVLSDRDYGYTF.